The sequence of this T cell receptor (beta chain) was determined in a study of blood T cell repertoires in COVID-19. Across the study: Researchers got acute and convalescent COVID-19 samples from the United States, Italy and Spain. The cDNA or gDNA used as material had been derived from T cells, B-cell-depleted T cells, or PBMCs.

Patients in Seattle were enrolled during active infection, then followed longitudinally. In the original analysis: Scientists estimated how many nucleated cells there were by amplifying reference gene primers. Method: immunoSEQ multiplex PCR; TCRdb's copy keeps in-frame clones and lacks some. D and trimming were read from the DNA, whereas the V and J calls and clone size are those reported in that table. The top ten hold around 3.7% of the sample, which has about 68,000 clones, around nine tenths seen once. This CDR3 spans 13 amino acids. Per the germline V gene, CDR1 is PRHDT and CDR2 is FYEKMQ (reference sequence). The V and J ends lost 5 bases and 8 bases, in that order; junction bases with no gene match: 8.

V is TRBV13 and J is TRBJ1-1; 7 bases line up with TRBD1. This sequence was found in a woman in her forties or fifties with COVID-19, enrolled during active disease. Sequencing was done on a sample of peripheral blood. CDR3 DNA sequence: TGTGCCAGCAGCCACCCCGGGACAGCCGAAGCTTTCTTT. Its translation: CASSHPGTAEAFF. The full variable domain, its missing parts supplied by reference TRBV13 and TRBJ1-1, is AAGVIQSPRHLIKEKRETATLKCYPIPRHDTVYWYQQGPGQDPQFLISFYEKMQSDKGSIPDRFSAQQFSDYHSELNMSSLELGDSALYFCASSHPGTAEAFFGQGTRLTVV.